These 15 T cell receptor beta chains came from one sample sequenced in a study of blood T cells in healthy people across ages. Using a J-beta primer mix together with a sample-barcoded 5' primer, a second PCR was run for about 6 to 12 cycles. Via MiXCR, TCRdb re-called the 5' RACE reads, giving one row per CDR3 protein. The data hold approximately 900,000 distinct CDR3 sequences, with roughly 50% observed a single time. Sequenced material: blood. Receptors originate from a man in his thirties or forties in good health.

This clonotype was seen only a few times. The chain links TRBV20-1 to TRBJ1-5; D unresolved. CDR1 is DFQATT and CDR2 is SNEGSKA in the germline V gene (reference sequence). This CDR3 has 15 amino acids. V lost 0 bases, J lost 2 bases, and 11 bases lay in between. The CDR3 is CSAREREVGNQPQHF. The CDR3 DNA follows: TGCAGTGCTAGAGAAAGGGAGGTGGGCAATCAGCCCCAGCATTTT.

The CDR3, as DNA: TGTGCCAGCAGCTTAAAGGGACCGGCTAGCGGGGGCAGAGAGACCCAGTACTTC. Its translation is CASSLKGPASGGRETQYF. This chain links TRBV7-3 with TRBJ2-5; 10 positions agree with TRBD2. V shed 1 base, J shed 4 bases, and the junction held 12 bases outside the gene matches. The CDR3 runs 18 residues. Per germline, CDR1 SGHTA and CDR2 FQGTGA.

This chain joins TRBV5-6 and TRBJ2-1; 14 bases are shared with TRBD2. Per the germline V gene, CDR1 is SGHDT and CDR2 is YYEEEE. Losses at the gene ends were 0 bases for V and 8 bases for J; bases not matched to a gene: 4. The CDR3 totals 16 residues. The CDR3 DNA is TGTGCCAGCAGCTTGGGGACTAGCGGGAGGTTTTATGAGCAGTTCTTC. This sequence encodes CASSLGTSGRFYEQFF.

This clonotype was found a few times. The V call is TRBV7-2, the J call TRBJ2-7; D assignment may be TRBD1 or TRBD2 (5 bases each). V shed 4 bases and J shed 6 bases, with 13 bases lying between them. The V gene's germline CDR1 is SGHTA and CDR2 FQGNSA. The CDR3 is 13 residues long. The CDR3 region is CASSSRGFGEQYF. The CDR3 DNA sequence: TGTGCCAGCAGCTCCCGGGGCTTTGGCGAGCAGTACTTC.

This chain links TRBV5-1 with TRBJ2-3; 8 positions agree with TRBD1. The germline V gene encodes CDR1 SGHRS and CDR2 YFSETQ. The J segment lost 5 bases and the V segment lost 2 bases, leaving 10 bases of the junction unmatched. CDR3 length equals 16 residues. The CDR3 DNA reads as TGCGCCAGCAGCTTAGCAGGGGGCGGAAACATAGATACGCAGTATTTT. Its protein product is CASSLAGGGNIDTQYF.

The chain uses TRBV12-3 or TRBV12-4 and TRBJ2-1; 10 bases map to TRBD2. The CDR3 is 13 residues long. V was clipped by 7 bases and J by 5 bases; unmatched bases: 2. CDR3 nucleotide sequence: TGTGCCAGCACTAGCGGGGGTCACAATGAGCAGTTCTTC. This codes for CASTSGGHNEQFF.

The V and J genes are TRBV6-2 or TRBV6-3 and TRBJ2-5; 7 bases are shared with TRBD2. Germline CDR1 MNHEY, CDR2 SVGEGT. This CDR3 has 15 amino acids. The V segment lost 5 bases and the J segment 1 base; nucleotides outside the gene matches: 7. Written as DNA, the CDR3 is TGTGCCAGCAGTATCCCAGGCGGGGGCCAAGAGACCCAGTACTTC. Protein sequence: CASSIPGGGQETQYF.

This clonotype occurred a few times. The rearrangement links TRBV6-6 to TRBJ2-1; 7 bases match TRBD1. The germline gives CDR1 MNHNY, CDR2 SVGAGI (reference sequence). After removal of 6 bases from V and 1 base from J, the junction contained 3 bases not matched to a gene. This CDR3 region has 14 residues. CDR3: CASSQGESYNEQFF. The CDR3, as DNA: TGTGCCAGCAGCCAGGGGGAATCCTACAATGAGCAGTTCTTC.

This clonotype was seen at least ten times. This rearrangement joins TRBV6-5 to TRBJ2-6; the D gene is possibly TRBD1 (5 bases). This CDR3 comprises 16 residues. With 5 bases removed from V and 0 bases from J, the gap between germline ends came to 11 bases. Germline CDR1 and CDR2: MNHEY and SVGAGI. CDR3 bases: TGTGCCAGCAGTCCCCGACAGAGCTCTGGGGCCAACGTCCTGACTTTC. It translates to CASSPRQSSGANVLTF.

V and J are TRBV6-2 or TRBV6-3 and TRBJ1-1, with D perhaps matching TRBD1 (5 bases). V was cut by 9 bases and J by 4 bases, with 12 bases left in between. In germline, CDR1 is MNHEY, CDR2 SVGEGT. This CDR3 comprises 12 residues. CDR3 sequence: CASAHGGTEAFF. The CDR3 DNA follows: TGTGCCAGTGCCCACGGGGGCACTGAAGCTTTCTTT.

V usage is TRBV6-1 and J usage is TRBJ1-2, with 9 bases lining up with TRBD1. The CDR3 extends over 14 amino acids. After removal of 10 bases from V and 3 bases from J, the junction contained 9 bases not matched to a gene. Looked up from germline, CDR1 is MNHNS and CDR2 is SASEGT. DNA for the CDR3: TGTGCCATTACCCGGGACAGGGAGGACTATGGCTACACCTTC. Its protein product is CAITRDREDYGYTF.

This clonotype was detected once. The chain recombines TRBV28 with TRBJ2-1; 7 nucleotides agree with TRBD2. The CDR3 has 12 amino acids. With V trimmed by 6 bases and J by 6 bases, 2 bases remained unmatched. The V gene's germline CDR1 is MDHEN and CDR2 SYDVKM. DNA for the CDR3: TGTGCCAGCAGGGGGGGGTTCAATGAGCAGTTCTTC. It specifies CASRGGFNEQFF.

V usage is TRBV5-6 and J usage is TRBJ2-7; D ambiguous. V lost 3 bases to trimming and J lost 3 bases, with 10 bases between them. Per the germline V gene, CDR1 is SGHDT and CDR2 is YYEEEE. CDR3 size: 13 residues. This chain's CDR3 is CASSSDHLYEQYF. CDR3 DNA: TGTGCCAGCAGCTCGGACCACCTCTACGAGCAGTACTTC.

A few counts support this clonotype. CDR3 bases: TGTGCCAGCAGTCTACTTTCCGGGACAGACCCGTACGAGCAGTACTTC. Translating gives CASSLLSGTDPYEQYF. This rearrangement joins TRBV27 to TRBJ2-7; TRBD1 matches at 7 bases. This CDR3 has 16 amino acids. Unmatched junction bases numbered 14, after V lost 5 bases and J lost 4 bases. Germline CDR1 and CDR2: MNHEY and SMNVEV (reference sequence).

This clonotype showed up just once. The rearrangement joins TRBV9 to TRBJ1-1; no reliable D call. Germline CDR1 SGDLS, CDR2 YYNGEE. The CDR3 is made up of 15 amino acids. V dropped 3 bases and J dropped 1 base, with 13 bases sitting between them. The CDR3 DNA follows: TGTGCCAGCAGCGCCCAGCCCCCGGAGAACACTGAAGCTTTCTTT. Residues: CASSAQPPENTEAFF.